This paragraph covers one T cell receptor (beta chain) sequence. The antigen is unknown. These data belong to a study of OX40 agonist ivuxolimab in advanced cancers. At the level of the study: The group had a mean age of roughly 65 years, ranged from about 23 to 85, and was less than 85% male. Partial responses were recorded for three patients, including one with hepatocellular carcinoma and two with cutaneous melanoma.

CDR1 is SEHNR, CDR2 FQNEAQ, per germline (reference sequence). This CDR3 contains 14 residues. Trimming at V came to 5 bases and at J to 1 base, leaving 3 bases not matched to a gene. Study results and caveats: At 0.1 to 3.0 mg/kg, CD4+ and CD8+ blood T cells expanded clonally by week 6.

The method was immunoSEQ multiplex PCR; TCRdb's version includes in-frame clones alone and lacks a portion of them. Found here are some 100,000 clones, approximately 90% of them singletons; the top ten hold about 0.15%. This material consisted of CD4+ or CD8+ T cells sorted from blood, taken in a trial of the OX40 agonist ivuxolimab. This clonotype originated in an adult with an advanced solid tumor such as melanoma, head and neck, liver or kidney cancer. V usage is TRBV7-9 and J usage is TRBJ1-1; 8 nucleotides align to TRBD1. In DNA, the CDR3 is TGTGCCAGCAGCGTAGGACAGGGGAACACTGAAGCTTTCTTT. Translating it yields CASSVGQGNTEAFF.